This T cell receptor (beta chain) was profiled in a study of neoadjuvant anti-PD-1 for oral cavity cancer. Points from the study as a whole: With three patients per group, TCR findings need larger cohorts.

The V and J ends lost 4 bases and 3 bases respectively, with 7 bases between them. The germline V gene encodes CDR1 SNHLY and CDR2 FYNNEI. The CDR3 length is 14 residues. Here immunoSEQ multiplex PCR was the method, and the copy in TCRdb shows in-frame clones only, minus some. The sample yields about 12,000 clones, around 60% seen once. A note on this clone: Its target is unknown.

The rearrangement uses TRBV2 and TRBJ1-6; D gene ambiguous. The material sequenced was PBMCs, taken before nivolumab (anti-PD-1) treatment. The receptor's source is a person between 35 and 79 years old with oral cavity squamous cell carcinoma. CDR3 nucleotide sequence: TGTGCCAGCAGTGTAGAGTACTATAATTCACCCCTCCACTTT. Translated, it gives CASSVEYYNSPLHF.